This T cell receptor beta chain was captured in a study of identical twins. Regarding the study as a whole: Beta out-of-frame sequences showed weaker excess sharing between twins. The abundant beta clonotypes from cord blood had fewer insertions, and memory repertoires had none of this. The models gave estimates that fell short of the out-of-frame TCR alpha sharing seen in monozygotic twins.

A single record per CDR3 protein comes from TCRdb applying MiXCR to the 5' RACE reads. Of a few hundred thousand distinct CDR3 sequences detected, approximately 14% appear once; the ten largest clones hold about 0.4%. Germline-derived CDR1 and CDR2 are SGHRS and YFSETQ. V dropped 7 bases and J dropped 3 bases, with 15 bases sitting between them. This CDR3 has 14 amino acids. This clonotype was counted many times. Its specificity is not known. The data were also submitted as part of a second study, on yellow fever vaccine responses in identical twins. As that study records: Convergence reportedly seemed to mark part of the twins' vaccine T cell response, with personalization marking the rest.

This chain links TRBV5-1 with TRBJ2-3; D could derive from TRBD1 or TRBD2 (6 bases each). Sequences were obtained from CD4+ T cells sorted from blood. This TCR was recovered from a young woman in good health. The CDR3 sequence is CASVERGETDTQYF. The CDR3 bases are TGCGCCAGCGTGGAAAGGGGGGAGACAGATACGCAGTATTTT.